A selection of T cell receptor beta chains follows, all from one sample in a study of CD8 T cells in Susac syndrome. From the immunoSEQ multiplex PCR reads, TCRdb called clonotypes with MiXCR, one entry per CDR3 protein. Of approximately 65,000 distinct CDR3 sequences in the sample, more than 90% are singletons; the top ten hold roughly 0.2%. Material: CD8+ T cells from PBMCs. The receptor source for this set is a human donor in good health. CDR3s include the opening cysteine and the closing phenylalanine or tryptophan. D genes are given only for firm matches. Clone size is given for some rows only: seen once, a few or many times, or a class if the clone is expanded.

NA,TRBV2,NA,TRBJ1-2,CASSENEGLRYGYTF,TGTGCCAGCAGTGAGAACGAGGGGCTCCGTTATGGCTACACCTTC
NA,TRBV28,NA,TRBJ2-7,CASSLGPADSSYEQYF,TGTGCCAGCAGTTTAGGGCCCGCCGACAGCTCCTACGAGCAGTACTTC
NA,TRBV12-3/TRBV12-4,NA,TRBJ2-5,CASHRRGQETQYF,TGTGCCAGCCATCGAAGGGGCCAAGAGACCCAGTACTTC
NA,TRBV19,NA,TRBJ2-7,CASSITLGRYEQYF,TGTGCCAGTAGTATCACCCTGGGGCGGTACGAGCAGTACTTC
NA,TRBV19,NA,TRBJ2-1,CASSAPMGRGEQFF,TGTGCCAGTAGTGCTCCGATGGGACGGGGAGAGCAGTTCTTC
NA,TRBV7-9,once,TRBJ2-7,CASSLVQLGPYEQYF,TGTGCCAGCAGCTTAGTACAGCTGGGACCCTACGAGCAGTACTTC
NA,TRBV6-1,NA,TRBJ2-7,CASSVGEQYF,TGTGCCAGCAGTGTTGGCGAGCAGTACTTC
NA,TRBV27,NA,TRBJ1-5,CASSFRQGNQPQHF,TGTGCCAGCAGTTTCAGGCAGGGGAATCAGCCCCAGCATTTT
NA,TRBV6-5,NA,TRBJ1-1,CASIKRGTEAFF,TGTGCCAGCATTAAGCGGGGAACTGAAGCTTTCTTT
TRBD1,TRBV30,NA,TRBJ2-2,CAGTSTGADTGELFF,TGTGCCGGAACTTCGACAGGGGCGGACACCGGGGAGCTGTTTTTT
NA,TRBV11-2,once,TRBJ2-3,CASSLEVSLDTQYF,TGTGCCAGCAGCTTAGAAGTGTCTCTTGATACGCAGTATTTT
NA,TRBV12-3/TRBV12-4,once,TRBJ1-3,CASSANDPQGDAGNTIYF,TGTGCCAGCAGCGCGAACGATCCACAGGGTGACGCGGGAAACACCATATATTTT
NA,TRBV27,NA,TRBJ1-4,CASSGRPVNEKLFF,TGTGCCAGCAGCGGACGGCCAGTAAATGAAAAACTGTTTTTT
TRBD2,TRBV20-1,once,TRBJ2-1,CSAPAPGTSGGLGENEQFF,TGCAGTGCTCCCGCCCCCGGGACTAGCGGGGGCCTCGGAGAAAATGAGCAGTTCTTC
TRBD1,TRBV12-5,NA,TRBJ1-1,CASGLGTGTEAFF,TGTGCTAGTGGTTTGGGGACAGGAACTGAAGCTTTCTTT
NA,TRBV6-2/TRBV6-3,NA,TRBJ2-7,CASSYDRTDYSYEQYF,TGTGCCAGCAGTTACGACAGAACAGACTACTCCTACGAGCAGTACTTC
NA,TRBV14,NA,TRBJ1-4,CASSQVRTANEKLFF,TGTGCCAGCAGCCAAGTAAGGACGGCTAATGAAAAACTGTTTTTT
NA,TRBV6-2/TRBV6-3,NA,TRBJ2-1,CASSYGPPYYNEQFF,TGTGCCAGCAGTTACGGGCCTCCGTACTACAATGAGCAGTTCTTC
NA,TRBV14,NA,TRBJ2-1,CASSQGGHDSYNEQFF,TGTGCCAGCAGCCAAGGAGGACACGACTCCTACAATGAGCAGTTCTTC
NA,TRBV6-5,NA,TRBJ2-3,CASSYLGGDTQYF,TGTGCCAGCAGTTACTTGGGGGGAGATACGCAGTATTTT
NA,TRBV6-2/TRBV6-3,NA,TRBJ2-2,CASSYMGEDTGELFF,TGTGCCAGCAGTTACATGGGTGAGGACACCGGGGAGCTGTTTTTT
TRBD2,TRBV20-1,NA,TRBJ2-1,CSARDLAGWDEQFF,TGCAGTGCTAGAGATCTAGCGGGGTGGGACGAGCAGTTCTTC
NA,TRBV4-1,NA,TRBJ2-1,CASSQKLRYVGQNEQFF,TGCGCCAGCAGCCAAAAACTAAGATACGTCGGGCAAAATGAGCAGTTCTTC
NA,TRBV5-4,once,TRBJ2-2,CASKPTFGATNANTGELFF,TGTGCCAGCAAGCCGACCTTTGGGGCAACTAACGCGAACACCGGGGAGCTGTTTTTT
TRBD2,TRBV7-9,NA,TRBJ2-5,CASSQGLAGFGETQYF,TGTGCCAGCAGCCAGGGACTAGCGGGGTTCGGGGAGACCCAGTACTTC
TRBD1,TRBV4-1,NA,TRBJ1-5,CASSQSRQGNQPQHF,TGCGCCAGCAGCCAAAGTAGACAGGGGAATCAGCCCCAGCATTTT
TRBD1,TRBV10-3,NA,TRBJ1-2,CATTDRENYGYTF,TGTGCCACTACGGACAGGGAGAACTATGGCTACACCTTC
NA,TRBV9,NA,TRBJ2-3,CASSVDSPSTDTQYF,TGTGCCAGCAGCGTAGACTCTCCTAGCACAGATACGCAGTATTTT
NA,TRBV30,NA,TRBJ2-2,CAWSVLYGEELFF,TGTGCCTGGAGTGTACTGTATGGAGAGGAGCTGTTTTTT
NA,TRBV9,NA,TRBJ1-2,CASSSPSTQLVHF,TGTGCCAGCAGCTCCCCTTCGACACAACTCGTACACTTC
NA,TRBV10-1,NA,TRBJ2-7,CASSFRGWGEQYF,TGCGCCAGCAGCTTCCGAGGTTGGGGCGAGCAGTACTTC
NA,TRBV12-3/TRBV12-4,NA,TRBJ2-7,CASSLEVEVEQYF,TGTGCCAGCAGTTTAGAGGTCGAGGTCGAGCAGTACTTC
TRBD1,TRBV27,NA,TRBJ1-2,CASKPSTGANYGYTF,TGTGCCAGCAAACCTTCAACAGGGGCTAACTATGGCTACACCTTC
TRBD1,TRBV2,NA,TRBJ1-1,CASRRGTVNTEAFF,TGTGCCAGCAGACGAGGGACAGTGAACACTGAAGCTTTCTTT
TRBD1,TRBV5-1,NA,TRBJ1-1,CASSLRTGVNTEAFF,TGCGCCAGCAGCTTGAGGACAGGGGTGAACACTGAAGCTTTCTTT
NA,TRBV28,NA,TRBJ1-1,CASSLTRANTEAFF,TGTGCCAGCAGTTTAACAAGGGCGAACACTGAAGCTTTCTTT
TRBD2,TRBV10-3,NA,TRBJ2-5,CAISGTSGPETQYF,TGTGCCATCAGTGGGACTAGCGGGCCAGAGACCCAGTACTTC
NA,TRBV10-1,NA,TRBJ1-6,CASSDSDRQGALGSPLHF,TGCGCCAGCAGTGACTCCGACAGGCAGGGCGCCCTGGGTTCACCCCTCCACTTT
TRBD1,TRBV4-1,NA,TRBJ2-5,CASSHLPGQGTGETQYF,TGCGCCAGCAGCCACCTACCGGGACAGGGGACTGGAGAGACCCAGTACTTC
TRBD2,TRBV9,NA,TRBJ2-3,CASSVGWRGTDTQYF,TGTGCCAGCAGCGTAGGATGGCGGGGGACAGATACGCAGTATTTT
NA,TRBV23-1,NA,TRBJ2-4,CASSQPHPRQGAKNIQYF,TGCGCCAGCAGTCAACCCCACCCTAGGCAGGGGGCCAAAAACATTCAGTACTTC
TRBD1,TRBV19,NA,TRBJ1-5,CASSPRTGPNQPQHF,TGTGCCAGTAGTCCGAGGACAGGACCCAATCAGCCCCAGCATTTT
NA,TRBV7-8,NA,TRBJ2-3,CASSLAKDTEGVDTQYF,TGTGCCAGCAGCTTAGCGAAGGACACGGAGGGGGTAGATACGCAGTATTTT
NA,TRBV4-1,NA,TRBJ2-1,CASSIEALAYNEQFF,TGCGCCAGCAGCATAGAGGCGTTGGCCTACAATGAGCAGTTCTTC
NA,TRBV6-2/TRBV6-3,NA,TRBJ1-1,CASSYTEGYTEAFF,TGTGCCAGCAGTTACACCGAGGGATACACTGAAGCTTTCTTT
TRBD2,TRBV2,NA,TRBJ2-7,CASSLLAGEAYEQYF,TGTGCCAGCAGTCTACTAGCGGGGGAGGCCTACGAGCAGTACTTC
NA,TRBV15,NA,TRBJ2-7,CATSHRGGVEQYF,TGTGCCACCAGCCACCGGGGTGGGGTCGAGCAGTACTTC
TRBD1,TRBV24-1,NA,TRBJ2-1,CATSETGGGNEQFF,TGTGCCACCAGTGAAACAGGGGGAGGCAATGAGCAGTTCTTC
NA,TRBV28,NA,TRBJ2-7,CASSFEGAGGDYEQYF,TGTGCCAGCAGTTTCGAGGGTGCAGGCGGTGACTACGAGCAGTACTTC
NA,TRBV3-1,NA,TRBJ2-6,CASSQGTSNSGANVLTF,TGTGCCAGCAGCCAAGGGACATCTAACTCTGGGGCCAACGTCCTGACTTTC
NA,TRBV6-5,NA,TRBJ1-5,CASRPTSTQPQHF,TGTGCCAGCAGACCGACAAGTACTCAGCCCCAGCATTTT
NA,TRBV5-1,NA,TRBJ1-1,CASSLGPELNTEAFF,TGCGCCAGCAGCTTGGGTCCGGAGCTGAACACTGAAGCTTTCTTT
TRBD1,TRBV5-6,NA,TRBJ1-2,CASSQDTQGARGYTF,TGTGCCAGCAGCCAAGATACACAGGGGGCAAGGGGCTACACCTTC
NA,TRBV12-3/TRBV12-4,NA,TRBJ2-1,CASSPIEEGLDNEQFF,TGTGCCAGCAGCCCTATCGAGGAGGGACTGGACAATGAGCAGTTCTTC
NA,TRBV28,NA,TRBJ2-3,CASSLKVIPDTQYF,TGTGCCAGCAGTTTAAAGGTGATCCCAGATACGCAGTATTTT
NA,TRBV5-1,once,TRBJ1-5,CASSTGWNQPQHF,TGCGCCAGCAGCACAGGTTGGAATCAGCCCCAGCATTTT
NA,TRBV6-2/TRBV6-3,NA,TRBJ2-7,CASSSVVGSYEQYF,TGTGCCAGCAGTTCCGTGGTGGGTTCCTACGAGCAGTACTTC
NA,TRBV20-1,NA,TRBJ2-2,CSARRPGGHTGELFF,TGCAGTGCTAGACGCCCCGGGGGTCACACCGGGGAGCTGTTTTTT